The 21 T cell receptor beta chains reported below all come from one sample, sequenced in a study of control samples from healthy donors and cancer patients. The data were produced by immunoSEQ multiplex PCR, yet TCRdb's version contains in-frame clones alone and is incomplete. The sample yields approximately 94,000 clones, approximately 91% seen once. The source material was blood. Receptor source: a woman in her 30s in good health.

Written as DNA, the CDR3 is TGTGCCAGCAGGCCAGGGGGAGGCGGGACCTACGAGCAGTACTTC. It encodes CASRPGGGGTYEQYF. The V gene is TRBV6-5, the J gene TRBJ2-7; possibly TRBD1 for D (7 bases). Trimming stripped 6 bases from V and 2 bases from J, with 17 bases between. CDR1 MNHEY and CDR2 SVGAGI come from the germline V gene. The CDR3 sequence is 15 residues long.

The chain links TRBV7-2 to TRBJ2-2; D may be TRBD2 (5 bases). This CDR3 spans 15 amino acids. V gave up 3 bases and J gave up 5 bases, with 13 bases separating them. Germline V gives CDR1 SGHTA, CDR2 FQGNSA. CDR3 sequence reads: CASSLERSGTGELFF. DNA of the CDR3: TGTGCCAGCAGCTTGGAACGGTCGGGAACCGGGGAGCTGTTTTTT.

V gene TRBV28 combines with J gene TRBJ2-5; 8 bases line up with TRBD1. J was trimmed by 3 bases and V by 5 bases; bases with no gene match: 2. CDR1 is MDHEN, CDR2 SYDVKM, per germline. This CDR3 is 13 amino acids long. The CDR3 reads CASSPTGEETQYF. For the CDR3, the DNA is TGTGCCAGCAGTCCGACAGGGGAAGAGACCCAGTACTTC.

CDR3: CASSQDDRAQQFF. The CDR3 coding sequence is TGTGCCAGCAGCCAAGATGATCGGGCTCAGCAGTTCTTC. The V gene is TRBV3-1 (or the pseudogene TRBV3-2), the J gene TRBJ2-1; no firm D call. V lost 0 bases, J lost 11 bases, and 11 bases lay in between. The CDR3 runs 13 residues. Germline assignment: CDR1 LGHDT and CDR2 YNNKEL (reference sequence).

This chain's CDR3 is CASSLGQGQAFF. The CDR3 region has the DNA TGTGCCAGCAGCTTAGGACAGGGACAGGCTTTCTTT. This sequence joins TRBV11-1 and TRBJ1-1, with 7 bases that match TRBD1. CDR1 is SGHAT, CDR2 FQDESV, per germline (reference sequence). The CDR3 extends over 12 amino acids. J lost 11 bases, V lost 1 base, and 4 bases had no gene match.

This chain joins TRBV5-1 and TRBJ2-2; tentative D call: TRBD1 (6 bases). The germline V and J ends were trimmed by 3 bases and 4 bases, with 13 bases remaining between them. Germline CDR1 SGHRS, CDR2 YFSETQ. There are 15 residues in the CDR3. The CDR3 loop is CASSSKQGFTGELFF. The DNA of the CDR3 is TGCGCCAGCAGCTCAAAACAGGGTTTCACCGGGGAGCTGTTTTTT.

The gene calls are TRBV30 and TRBJ1-5; D might be TRBD1 (5 bases). CDR3 length equals 13 residues. The germline CDR1 and CDR2 sequences are GTSNPN and SVGIG (reference sequence). V was shortened by 1 base and J by 7 bases, with 11 bases between the two germline ends. This CDR3 reads CAWSGQGRQPQHF. As DNA, the CDR3 is TGTGCCTGGAGTGGGCAGGGACGGCAGCCCCAGCATTTT.

The J gene is TRBJ1-3, the V gene TRBV3-1 (or the pseudogene TRBV3-2); D is undetermined. The germline gives CDR1 LGHDT, CDR2 YNNKEL (reference sequence). V was shortened by 11 bases and J by 0 bases, with 11 bases between the two germline ends. This CDR3 spans 13 amino acids. For the CDR3, the DNA is TGTGCCTTCGGGCCATCCTCTGGAAACACCATATATTTT. This translates into CAFGPSSGNTIYF.

The chain uses TRBV28 and TRBJ1-5; tentative D call: TRBD1 (6 bases). The V gene lost 5 bases and the J gene lost 7 bases, with 9 bases spanning the gap. CDR3 length equals 12 residues. Germline V gene lookup returns CDR1 MDHEN and CDR2 SYDVKM. CDR3 residues: CASSQGNQPQHF. The CDR3 DNA follows: TGTGCCAGCAGTCAGGGGAACCAGCCCCAGCATTTT.

V is TRBV9 and J is TRBJ2-5, with D unresolved. The V gene's germline CDR1 is SGDLS and CDR2 YYNGEE. V lost 1 base and J lost 2, with 6 bases in between. The CDR3 totals 13 residues. CDR3 sequence (DNA): TGTGCCAGCAGCGTATCCGAGCAAGAGACCCAGTACTTC. It codes for CASSVSEQETQYF.

The chain has TRBV6-2 or TRBV6-3 and TRBJ1-5; D is perhaps TRBD1 (6 bases). The CDR3 spans 14 residues. The germline V and J ends were trimmed by 5 bases and 5 bases, with 13 bases remaining between them. Per germline, CDR1 MNHEY and CDR2 SVGEGT. The CDR3 is CASSQGGGDQPQHF. The CDR3 DNA follows: TGTGCCAGCAGTCAGGGAGGGGGGGATCAGCCCCAGCATTTT.

The genes are TRBV5-6 and TRBJ1-6; D is possibly TRBD1 (5 bases). This CDR3 is 12 amino acids long. Germline V gives CDR1 SGHDT, CDR2 YYEEEE. V lost 0 bases and J 14 bases, leaving 9 bases between the germline ends. Written as DNA, the CDR3 is TGTGCCAGCAGCTTGGTTCAGGGAACCCTCCACTTT. It is translated as CASSLVQGTLHF.

The chain has TRBV2 and TRBJ2-3; D may be TRBD2 (5 bases). Germline values: CDR1 SNHLY, CDR2 FYNNEI. Trimming removed 4 bases from V and 2 bases from J, with 10 bases in between. CDR3 length: 14 amino acids. CDR3 coding DNA: TGTGCCAGCAGTGGTGGACTTACCACAGATACGCAGTATTTT. Translating it yields CASSGGLTTDTQYF.

The chain links TRBV6-1 to TRBJ1-5; 7 nucleotides line up with TRBD1. V gave up 3 bases and J gave up 3 bases; unmatched junction bases: 14. The CDR3 loop spans 18 amino acids. Germline CDR1 reads MNHNS; CDR2 reads SASEGT. The CDR3 spells CASSDRGGRTTSNQPQHF. CDR3 in DNA: TGTGCCAGCAGTGACAGGGGGGGACGGACTACTTCCAATCAGCCCCAGCATTTT.

The chain carries TRBV5-4 and TRBJ1-1; TRBD1 might be the D (6 bases). Trimming took 4 bases from V and 1 from J, leaving 11 bases between them. Germline V gene data show CDR1 as SGHNT and CDR2 as YYREEE (reference sequence). The CDR3 runs to 14 residues. The CDR3 here is CASSRDNANTEAFF. Written as DNA, the CDR3 is TGTGCCAGCAGCCGGGACAACGCGAACACTGAAGCTTTCTTT.

The CDR3 protein is CASSPGANTEAFF. The CDR3 region has the DNA TGTGCCAGCAGCCCGGGCGCGAACACTGAAGCTTTCTTT. This chain uses TRBV5-6 with TRBJ1-1; no reliable D call. The CDR3 extends over 13 amino acids. V lost 4 bases and J 1 base, leaving 8 bases between the germline ends. Germline CDR1 SGHDT, CDR2 YYEEEE.

This chain joins TRBV18 and TRBJ2-2, with D unresolved. V was trimmed by 6 bases and J by 3 bases, leaving 14 bases between them. This CDR3 contains 15 residues. The V gene's germline CDR1 is KGHSH and CDR2 LQKENI. CDR3 bases: TGTGCCAGCTCCCCAAACATAGGAGACACCGGGGAGCTGTTTTTT. As protein: CASSPNIGDTGELFF.

The chain employs TRBV3-1 (or the pseudogene TRBV3-2) and TRBJ1-2; D call uncertain. CDR3 length: 12 amino acids. The V and J ends lost 4 bases and 3 bases respectively, with 6 bases between them. Germline loops: CDR1 LGHDT, CDR2 YNNKEL (reference sequence). In nucleotides, the CDR3 is TGTGCCAGCAGCCGATCATACTATGGCTACACCTTC. As protein: CASSRSYYGYTF.

The chain is built from TRBV30 and TRBJ1-2, with TRBD1 matching 8 bases. The ends lost 1 base at V and 8 bases at J; junction bases unmatched: 9. This CDR3 region has 14 residues. Germline V gene data show CDR1 as GTSNPN and CDR2 as SVGIG (reference sequence). This CDR3 reads CAWSGNQGARGYTF. The CDR3 bases are TGTGCCTGGAGTGGCAACCAGGGGGCTCGGGGCTACACCTTC.

This clone was counted a few times. Here the CDR3 reads CASIRGSLGTGELFF. The CDR3 DNA sequence: TGTGCCAGCATCAGGGGATCTTTAGGCACCGGGGAGCTGTTTTTT. V is TRBV28 and J is TRBJ2-2; perhaps TRBD1 as D (6 bases). The germline V and J ends were trimmed by 7 bases and 4 bases, with 16 bases remaining between them. Germline CDR1 and CDR2: MDHEN and SYDVKM. The CDR3 extends over 15 amino acids.

The chain uses TRBV19 and TRBJ1-5, with D possibly TRBD1 on 5 matching bases. With 9 bases removed from V and 2 bases from J, the gap between germline ends came to 17 bases. CDR3 length: 15 residues. The germline V gene has CDR1 LNHDA and CDR2 SQIVND (reference sequence). CDR3 coding DNA: TGTGCCAGCACAAACACTCGGGACGGCAATCAGCCCCAGCATTTT. As protein: CASTNTRDGNQPQHF. Full variable domain (outside the CDR3, taken from reference TRBV19 and TRBJ1-5): DGGITQSPKYLFRKEGQNVTLSCEQNLNHDAMYWYRQDPGQGLRLIYYSQIVNDFQKGDIAEGYSVSREKKESFPLTVTSAQKNPTAFYLCASTNTRDGNQPQHFGDGTRLSIL.